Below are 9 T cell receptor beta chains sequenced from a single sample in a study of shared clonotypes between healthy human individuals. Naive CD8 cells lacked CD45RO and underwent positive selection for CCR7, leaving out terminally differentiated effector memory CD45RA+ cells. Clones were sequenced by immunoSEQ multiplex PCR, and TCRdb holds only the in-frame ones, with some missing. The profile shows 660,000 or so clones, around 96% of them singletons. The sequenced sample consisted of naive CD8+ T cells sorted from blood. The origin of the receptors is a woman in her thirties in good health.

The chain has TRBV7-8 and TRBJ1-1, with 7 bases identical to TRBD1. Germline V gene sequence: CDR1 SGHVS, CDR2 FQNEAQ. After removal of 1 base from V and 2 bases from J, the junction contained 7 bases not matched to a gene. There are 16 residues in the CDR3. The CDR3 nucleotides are TGTGCCAGCAGCTTAGAGGGGGAGGGGGCCAACACTGAAGCTTTCTTT. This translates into CASSLEGEGANTEAFF.

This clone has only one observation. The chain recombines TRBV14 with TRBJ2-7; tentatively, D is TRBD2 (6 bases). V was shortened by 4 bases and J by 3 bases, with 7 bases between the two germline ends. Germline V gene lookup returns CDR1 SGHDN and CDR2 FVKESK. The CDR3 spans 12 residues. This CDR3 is CASSPGLYEQYF. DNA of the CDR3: TGTGCCAGCAGCCCGGGACTCTACGAGCAGTACTTC.

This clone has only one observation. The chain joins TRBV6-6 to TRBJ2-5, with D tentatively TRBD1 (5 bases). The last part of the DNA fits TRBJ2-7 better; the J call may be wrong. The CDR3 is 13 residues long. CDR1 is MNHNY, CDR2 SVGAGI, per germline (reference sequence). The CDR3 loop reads CASSYGATYEQYF. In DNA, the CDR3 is TGTGCCAGCAGTTATGGGGCAACCTACGAGCAGTACTTC.

The CDR3 region is CSVVGTHSTGELFF. The CDR3 region has the DNA TGCAGCGTTGTTGGCACTCACAGCACCGGGGAGCTGTTTTTT. The rearrangement joins TRBV29-1 to TRBJ2-2; no firm D call. Germline lookup yields CDR1 SQVTM and CDR2 ANQGSEA. Trimming removed 4 bases from V and 4 bases from J, with 13 bases in between. This CDR3 comprises 14 residues.

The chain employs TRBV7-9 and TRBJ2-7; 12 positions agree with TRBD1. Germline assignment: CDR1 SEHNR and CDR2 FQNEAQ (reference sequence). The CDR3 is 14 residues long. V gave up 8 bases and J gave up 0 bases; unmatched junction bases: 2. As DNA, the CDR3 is TGTGCCAGCTCGGGACAGGGGGCCTCCTACGAGCAGTACTTC. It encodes CASSGQGASYEQYF.

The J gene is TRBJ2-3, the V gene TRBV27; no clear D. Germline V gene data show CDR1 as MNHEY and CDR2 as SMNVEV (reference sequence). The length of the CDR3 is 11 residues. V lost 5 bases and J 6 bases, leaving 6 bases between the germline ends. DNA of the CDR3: TGTGCCAGCAGTGCCGGGGATACGCAGTATTTT. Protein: CASSAGDTQYF.

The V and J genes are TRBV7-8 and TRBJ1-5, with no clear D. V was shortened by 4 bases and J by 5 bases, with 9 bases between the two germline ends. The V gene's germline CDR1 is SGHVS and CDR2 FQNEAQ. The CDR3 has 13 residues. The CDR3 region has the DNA TGTGCCAGCAGCTCCCACGGGGATCAGCCCCAGCATTTT. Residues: CASSSHGDQPQHF.

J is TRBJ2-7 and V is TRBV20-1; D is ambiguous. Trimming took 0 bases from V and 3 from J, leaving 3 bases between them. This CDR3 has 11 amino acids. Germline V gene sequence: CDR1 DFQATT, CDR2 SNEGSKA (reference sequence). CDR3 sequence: CSAREHYEQYF. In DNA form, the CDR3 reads TGCAGTGCTAGAGAGCACTACGAGCAGTACTTC.

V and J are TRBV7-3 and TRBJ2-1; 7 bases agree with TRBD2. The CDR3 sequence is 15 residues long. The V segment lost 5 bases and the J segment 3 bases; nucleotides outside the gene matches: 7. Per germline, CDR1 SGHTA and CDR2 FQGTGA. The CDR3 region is CASSPGLDSYNEQFF. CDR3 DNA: TGTGCCAGCAGCCCCGGACTAGATAGCTACAATGAGCAGTTCTTC.